The text below deals with one TCR beta chain. The antigen this receptor binds is unknown. No clone much larger than this one lies a single base away; base qualities are absent. The sample originates from a study of CD8 T cells in ankylosing spondylitis (dated by TCRdb to 2016 to 2017). About the study as a whole: The study set out to find disease-linked TCR variants by profiling T cell receptor beta repertoires in ankylosing spondylitis patients and healthy donors. The full study cohort was made up of roughly 25 ankylosing spondylitis patients and about a hundred healthy donors. Peripheral blood was sampled, and synovial fluid was also collected from ankylosing spondylitis patients. Study-wide conclusions, independent of this receptor: Some motif variants were previously reported in synovial fluid and blood of reactive arthritis patients, suggesting common disease-initiation mechanisms. In peripheral blood, the disease-linked clones were found at relatively low frequencies and had a CD8+ phenotype. According to the report, matched synovial fluid samples from ankylosing spondylitis patients were significantly enriched for the disease-linked clones. Blood from ankylosing spondylitis patients appeared to be characterized by a TCR beta motif made up of about 8 highly homologous amino acid variants.

Sequencing was carried out with an Illumina HiSeq 2500. Quantitative 5'-RACE with molecular barcodes was the method used to prepare the TCR beta libraries. The authors' analysis ran thus. Disease-linked TCR variants were identified with a new computational method built on a probabilistic model of VDJ rearrangement. The public reads were run again by TCRdb, first through fastp at Q25 and then through MiXCR, and only productive beta chains were kept. Duplicate CDR3 protein sequences are folded into a single record with the most common DNA and genes. TCRdb's processing, not the authors', yielded these V and J calls. For this sample the table gives under 450,000 distinct CDR3 sequences, of which about a sixth were detected only once. The top ten clones comprise approximately 1% of the sample. CDR1 and CDR2 are drawn from the germline V gene: MNHEY, SVGEGT. From its cysteine to its phenylalanine, the CDR3 spans 16 amino acids. Of all the DNA, just the CDR3 is kept, 48 bases in frame from base 1. V ends up 6 bases short and J 9 bases short, with an unmatched junction base count of 15.

The sequence was collected from a male donor with ankylosing spondylitis. This sequence uses TRBV6-2 or TRBV6-3 and TRBJ2-1; a stretch of 9 junction bases matches TRBD2. The source material was blood, either unsorted or a sorted T cell fraction (not recorded which). CDR3 reads: CASSSHAGGPVSEQFF. The nucleotide sequence is given as TGTGCCAGCAGCTCTCATGCGGGAGGGCCGGTAAGTGAGCAGTTCTTC.